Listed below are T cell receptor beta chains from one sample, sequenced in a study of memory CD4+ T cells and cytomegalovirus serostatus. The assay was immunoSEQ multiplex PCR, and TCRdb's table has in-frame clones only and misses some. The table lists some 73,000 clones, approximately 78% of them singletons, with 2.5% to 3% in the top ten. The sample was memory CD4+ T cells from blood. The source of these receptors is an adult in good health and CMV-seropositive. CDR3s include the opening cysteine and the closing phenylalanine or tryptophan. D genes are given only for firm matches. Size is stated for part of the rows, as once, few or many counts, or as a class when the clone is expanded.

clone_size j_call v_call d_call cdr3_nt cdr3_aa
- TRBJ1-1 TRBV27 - TGTGCCAGCAGAACAACCTGGGACGGCTTTATGGTCACTGAAGCTTTCTTT CASRTTWDGFMVTEAFF
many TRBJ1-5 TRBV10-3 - TGTGCCATCAGTGAGTCGTTGCAGCCCCAGCATTTT CAISESLQPQHF
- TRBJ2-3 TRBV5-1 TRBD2 TGCGCCAGCAGCCGGGGACTAGCGGGGGAGGCAGATACGCAGTATTTT CASSRGLAGEADTQYF
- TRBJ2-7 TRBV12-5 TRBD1 TGTGCTAGTGCCCTATCCGCCGGGACAGGGGCTGACGAGCAGTACTTC CASALSAGTGADEQYF
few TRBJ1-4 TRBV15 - TGTGCCACCAGTAGGAGTCATGATGAAAAACTGTTTTTT CATSRSHDEKLFF
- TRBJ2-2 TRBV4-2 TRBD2 TGTGCCAGCAGCCAAGGGTCAGCGGGGGGGCACACCGGGGAGCTGTTTTTT CASSQGSAGGHTGELFF
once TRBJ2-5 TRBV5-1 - TGCGCCAGCTGTGCGGGTCAGCCGGCGGAGACCCAGTACTTC CASCAGQPAETQYF
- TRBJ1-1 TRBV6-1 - TGTGCCAGCAGTGAAGACAACACTGAAGCTTTCTTT CASSEDNTEAFF
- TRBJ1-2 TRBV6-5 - TGTGCCAGCTCAACGCCCCGGGGGGCGGAGGGTGGCTACACCTTC CASSTPRGAEGGYTF
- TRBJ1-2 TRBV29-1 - TGCAGCGTTGAAGATATCTGGCGGAGCACCCACCATACCTTC CSVEDIWRSTHHTF
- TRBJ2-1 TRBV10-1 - TGCGCCACTTATGAAAATGGTGAGCAGTTCTTC CATYENGEQFF
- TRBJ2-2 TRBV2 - TGTGCCAGCCAAGACAGGAATGTCAACACCGGGGAGCTGTTTTTT CASQDRNVNTGELFF
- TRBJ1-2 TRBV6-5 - TGTGCCAGCAGCGGGATGGGGGGCTACACCTTC CASSGMGGYTF
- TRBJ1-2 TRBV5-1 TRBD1 TGCGCCAGCAGCATCGGACAGGGGGCGTATGGCTACACCTTC CASSIGQGAYGYTF
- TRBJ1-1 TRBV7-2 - TGTGCCAGCAGCTTATTCTCAGAGAACACTGAAGCTTTCTTT CASSLFSENTEAFF
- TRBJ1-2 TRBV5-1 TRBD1 TGCGCCAGCAGCGTGGAAGGGGGGACAGGGGGCGGCTACACCTTC CASSVEGGTGGGYTF
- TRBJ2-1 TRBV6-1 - TGTGCCTCCAGCAGGGACACCGACTACAATGAGCAGTTCTTC CASSRDTDYNEQFF
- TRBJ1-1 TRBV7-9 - TGTGCCAGCAGCTTAGATTACACTGAAGCTTTCTTT CASSLDYTEAFF
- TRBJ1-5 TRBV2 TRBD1 TGTGCCAGCAGACGGACAGGGAGCGGCAATCAGCCCCAGCATTTT CASRRTGSGNQPQHF